A single sample gave rise to the 12 T cell receptor beta chains below, sequenced in a study of blood T cell repertoires in COVID-19. The assay was immunoSEQ multiplex PCR, and TCRdb's table has in-frame clones only and misses some. This table has 180,000 or so clones, roughly 83% appearing once. Sequencing was done on a sample of PBMCs or T cells enriched from blood (not recorded which). The receptors shown here come from an older woman who had recovered from COVID-19.

The chain is built from TRBV3-1 (or the pseudogene TRBV3-2) and TRBJ2-7; weak D call: TRBD1 (5 bases). The germline V and J ends were trimmed by 1 base and 3 bases, with 10 bases remaining between them. CDR1 LGHDT and CDR2 YNNKEL come from the germline V gene (reference sequence). The CDR3 spans 14 residues. The CDR3 nucleotides are TGTGCCAGCAGCCAAGGAGATAGGGGCTACGAGCAGTACTTC. Translating gives CASSQGDRGYEQYF.

The chain uses TRBV6-1 and TRBJ2-1; perhaps TRBD1 as D (7 bases). The ends were cut back, 2 bases at V and 7 bases at J, with 15 bases in the middle. The CDR3 is 15 amino acids. Germline V lookup: CDR1 MNHNS, CDR2 SASEGT. The CDR3 is CASSEYSGGSNEQFF. DNA of the CDR3: TGTGCCAGCAGTGAATACTCAGGGGGGTCGAATGAGCAGTTCTTC.

The chain recombines TRBV14 with TRBJ1-4, with D possibly being TRBD1 (6 bases). This CDR3 is built from 16 residues. V was clipped by 1 base and J by 4 bases, with 13 bases between them. CDR1 is SGHDN and CDR2 is FVKESK in the germline V gene. CDR3 amino acids: CASSQGDTAGNEKLFF. CDR3 DNA sequence: TGTGCCAGCAGCCAAGGGGACACGGCTGGTAATGAAAAACTGTTTTTT.

The J gene is TRBJ1-2, the V gene TRBV19, with 7 bases lining up with TRBD1. The CDR3 is 15 residues long. V lost 5 bases and J lost 1; bases outside the gene matches: 7. Per germline, CDR1 LNHDA and CDR2 SQIVND (reference sequence). CDR3 loop: CASSQGTALNYGYTF. DNA of the CDR3: TGTGCCAGTAGTCAGGGGACAGCACTTAACTATGGCTACACCTTC.

The V call is TRBV28, the J call TRBJ2-1; the match to TRBD1 covers 10 bases. Per the germline V gene, CDR1 is MDHEN and CDR2 is SYDVKM. The CDR3 covers 15 residues. The junction had 6 bases not matched to a gene; V was cut back by 3 bases and J by 7 bases. The CDR3 nucleotides read TGTGCCAGCAGTTTCCAGAGGACAGGGGGAAATGAGCAGTTCTTC. The encoded protein is CASSFQRTGGNEQFF.

The chain employs TRBV19 and TRBJ2-5; 8 bases map to TRBD1. The V and J ends lost 4 bases and 7 bases, in that order; junction bases with no gene match: 5. Germline V gene sequence: CDR1 LNHDA, CDR2 SQIVND (reference sequence). The CDR3 contains 13 residues. CDR3 DNA sequence: TGTGCCAGTAGTACACAGGGGGTTGGGACCCAGTACTTC. Residues: CASSTQGVGTQYF.

The rearrangement joins TRBV5-1 to TRBJ1-3; D remains ambiguous. The germline V gene has CDR1 SGHRS and CDR2 YFSETQ. This CDR3 region has 15 residues. V was trimmed by 0 bases and J by 0 bases, leaving 7 bases between them. CDR3 in DNA: TGCGCCAGCAGCTTGGACACCTTCTCTGGAAACACCATATATTTT. Its protein product is CASSLDTFSGNTIYF.

The V call is TRBV4-1, the J call TRBJ1-2; D perhaps matches TRBD1 (6 bases). V shed 4 bases and J shed 8 bases, with 11 bases lying between them. The CDR3 has 12 residues. CDR1 and CDR2 from the germline V gene are MGHRA and YSYEKL. This chain's CDR3 is CASSPGQFGYTF. The DNA for the CDR3 is TGCGCCAGCAGCCCAGGACAGTTCGGCTACACCTTC.

The rearrangement uses TRBV9 and TRBJ1-2, with 8 bases that match TRBD1. From germline, CDR1 is SGDLS and CDR2 YYNGEE. The CDR3 covers 16 residues. V lost 3 bases, J lost 3 bases, and 10 bases stayed unmatched. The CDR3 DNA reads TGTGCCAGCAGCGCTGCAAGGACAGGGAGGTACTATGGCTACACCTTC. Its protein is CASSAARTGRYYGYTF.

The rearrangement joins TRBV28 to TRBJ1-4; 9 positions match TRBD1. J gave up 7 bases and V 3 bases, and 6 bases lay outside the gene matches. There are 15 residues in the CDR3. Germline V gene lookup returns CDR1 MDHEN and CDR2 SYDVKM. The CDR3 region has the DNA TGTGCCAGCAGTTTTCCACAGGGGGCGGGTGAAAAACTGTTTTTT. This translates into CASSFPQGAGEKLFF. The full variable domain, in which reference TRBV28 and TRBJ1-4 provide the parts outside the CDR3, is DVKVTQSSRYLVKRTGEKVFLECVQDMDHENMFWYRQDPGLGLRLIYFSYDVKMKEKGDIPEGYSVSREKKERFSLILESASTNQTSMYLCASSFPQGAGEKLFFGSGTQLSVL.

The rearrangement links TRBV7-9 to TRBJ1-2; 7 nucleotides line up with TRBD1. The germline V gene encodes CDR1 SEHNR and CDR2 FQNEAQ (reference sequence). The CDR3 sequence is 15 residues long. V lost 6 bases, J lost 4 bases, and 11 bases stayed unmatched. This CDR3 reads CASSHPGQPIYGYTF. The CDR3 DNA reads as TGTGCCAGCAGTCATCCGGGACAGCCCATCTATGGCTACACCTTC.

The V gene is TRBV2, the J gene TRBJ2-5; 7 positions match TRBD2. The V gene's germline CDR1 is SNHLY and CDR2 FYNNEI. J lost 5 bases, V lost 4 bases, and 4 bases had no gene match. The CDR3 length is 13 residues. CDR3 nucleotides: TGTGCCAGCAGTGGCAGGGAGGGCGAGACCCAGTACTTC. Residues: CASSGREGETQYF. Full variable domain (remainder filled in from reference TRBV2 and TRBJ2-5): EPEVTQTPSHQVTQMGQEVILRCVPISNHLYFYWYRQILGQKVEFLVSFYNNEISEKSEIFDDQFSVERPDGSNFTLKIRSTKLEDSAMYFCASSGREGETQYFGPGTRLLVL.